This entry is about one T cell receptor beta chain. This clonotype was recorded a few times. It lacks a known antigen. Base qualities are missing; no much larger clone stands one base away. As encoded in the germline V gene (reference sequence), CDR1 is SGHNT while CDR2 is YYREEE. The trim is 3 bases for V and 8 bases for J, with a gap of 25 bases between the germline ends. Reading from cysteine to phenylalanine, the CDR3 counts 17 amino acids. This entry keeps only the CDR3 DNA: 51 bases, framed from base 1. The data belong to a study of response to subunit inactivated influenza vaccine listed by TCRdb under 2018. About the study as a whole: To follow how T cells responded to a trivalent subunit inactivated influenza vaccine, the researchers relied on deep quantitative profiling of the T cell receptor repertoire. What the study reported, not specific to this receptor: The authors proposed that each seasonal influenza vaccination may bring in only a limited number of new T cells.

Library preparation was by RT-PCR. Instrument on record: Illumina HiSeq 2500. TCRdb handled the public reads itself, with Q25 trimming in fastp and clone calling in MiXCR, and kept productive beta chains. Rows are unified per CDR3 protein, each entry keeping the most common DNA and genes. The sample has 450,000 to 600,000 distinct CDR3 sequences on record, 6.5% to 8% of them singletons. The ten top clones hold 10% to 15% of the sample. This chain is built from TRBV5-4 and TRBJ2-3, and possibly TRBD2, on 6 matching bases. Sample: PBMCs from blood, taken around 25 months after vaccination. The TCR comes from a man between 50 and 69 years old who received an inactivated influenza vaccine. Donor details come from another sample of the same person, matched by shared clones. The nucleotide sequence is TGTGCCAGCAGCTGGGGTCCCGGGAGCTCCGTAAAGGGTACGCAGTATTTT. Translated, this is CASSWGPGSSVKGTQYF.